The present TCR beta chain was sequenced within a study of cytomegalovirus exposure and HLA in healthy donors. This clone has a single count. What it binds is unknown. Germline V gene sequence: CDR1 SGHNT, CDR2 YYREEE (reference sequence). V lost 4 bases to trimming and J lost 7 bases; unmatched junction nucleotides: 11. The CDR3 sequence is 15 residues long. The assay was immunoSEQ multiplex PCR, and TCRdb's table has in-frame clones only and misses some. The sample includes roughly 150,000 clones, about 90% seen only once; the top ten take over 4%. Study-level points and caveats: The tendency of first-cohort TCR clusters to co-occur in the 120 validation repertoires was identified by a subsequent analysis. Cytomegalovirus association was assigned to more than 150 TCR beta chains.

The clonotype originates from a man aged 18 to 35 in good health and CMV-seropositive. Material: PBMCs. The chain employs TRBV5-4 and TRBJ2-5; 9 positions match TRBD1. In DNA, the CDR3 is TGTGCCAGCAGCCAAATGACAGGGGGGAAGATGACCCAGTACTTC. This sequence encodes CASSQMTGGKMTQYF.